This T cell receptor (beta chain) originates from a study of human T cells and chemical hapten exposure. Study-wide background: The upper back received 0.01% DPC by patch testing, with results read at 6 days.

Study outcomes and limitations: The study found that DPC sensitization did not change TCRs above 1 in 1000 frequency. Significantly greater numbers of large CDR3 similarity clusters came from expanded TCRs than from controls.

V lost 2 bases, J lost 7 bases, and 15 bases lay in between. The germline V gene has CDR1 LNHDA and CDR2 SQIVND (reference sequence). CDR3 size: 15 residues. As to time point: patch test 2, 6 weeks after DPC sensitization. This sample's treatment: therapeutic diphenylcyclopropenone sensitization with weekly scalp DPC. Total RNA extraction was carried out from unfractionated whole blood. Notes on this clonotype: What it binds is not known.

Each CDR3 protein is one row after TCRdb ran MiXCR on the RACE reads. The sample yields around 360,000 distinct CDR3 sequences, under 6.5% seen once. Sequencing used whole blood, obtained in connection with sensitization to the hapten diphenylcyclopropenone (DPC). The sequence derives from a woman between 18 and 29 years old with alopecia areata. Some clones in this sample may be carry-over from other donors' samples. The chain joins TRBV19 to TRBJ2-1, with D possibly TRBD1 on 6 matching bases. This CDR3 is CASSIPGTTLNEQFF. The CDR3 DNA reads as TGTGCCAGTAGTATACCCGGGACAACCCTAAATGAGCAGTTCTTC. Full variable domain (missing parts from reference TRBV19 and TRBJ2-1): DGGITQSPKYLFRKEGQNVTLSCEQNLNHDAMYWYRQDPGQGLRLIYYSQIVNDFQKGDIAEGYSVSREKKESFPLTVTSAQKNPTAFYLCASSIPGTTLNEQFFGPGTRLTVL.